The rows below give T cell receptor beta chains drawn from one sample of a study of cytomegalovirus exposure and HLA in healthy donors. Data came from immunoSEQ multiplex PCR; TCRdb stores just in-frame clones and leaves some out. The sample yields 150,000 to 200,000 clones, around 86% seen once. Specimen: PBMCs. Receptor source: a young man in good health and CMV-seropositive. Each CDR3 is given with its conserved first and last residue. D genes are given only for firm matches. The size of a clone is reported for some rows only, either as once, few or many, or as a class for expanded clones.

clone size | J gene | D gene | V gene | CDR3 protein | CDR3 DNA
- | TRBJ1-6 | - | TRBV7-2 | CASSLAGSATSSYNSPLHF | TGTGCCAGCAGCTTAGCCGGGAGCGCGACGAGCTCCTATAATTCACCCCTCCACTTT
- | TRBJ2-7 | TRBD1 | TRBV27 | CASSMTGVNYEQYF | TGTGCCAGCAGTATGACAGGGGTTAACTACGAGCAGTACTTC
- | TRBJ2-2 | - | TRBV5-1 | CASSFSGGTGELFF | TGCGCCAGCAGCTTCTCCGGGGGAACCGGGGAGCTGTTTTTT
- | TRBJ2-1 | TRBD2 | TRBV7-2 | CASSLALTSGSYHSSYNEQFF | TGTGCCAGCAGCTTAGCGCTAACTAGCGGGAGTTACCATAGCTCCTACAATGAGCAGTTCTTC
- | TRBJ1-2 | - | TRBV13 | CASSLRDRDYGYTF | TGTGCCAGCAGCCTCCGGGACCGGGATTATGGCTACACCTTC
- | TRBJ1-6 | - | TRBV27 | CASSPSQGPIPDSPLHF | TGTGCCAGCAGTCCATCACAGGGCCCAATTCCTGACTCACCCCTCCACTTT
once | TRBJ1-5 | TRBD1 | TRBV27 | CASSPRDRVDQPQHF | TGTGCCAGCAGTCCCCGGGACAGGGTGGATCAGCCCCAGCATTTT
once | TRBJ1-1 | - | TRBV28 | CASSQIRTVAFF | TGTGCCAGCAGCCAAATAAGGACGGTGGCTTTCTTT
- | TRBJ1-3 | TRBD1 | TRBV4-1 | CASSQGTGSGNTIYF | TGCGCCAGCAGCCAAGGGACAGGGTCTGGAAACACCATATATTTT
few | TRBJ2-7 | TRBD2 | TRBV7-6 | CASSPLSSGSLYEQYF | TGTGCCAGCAGCCCCCTATCTAGCGGGAGTTTGTACGAGCAGTACTTC
- | TRBJ1-1 | - | TRBV13 | CASHQGNTEAFF | TGTGCCAGCCACCAGGGGAACACTGAAGCTTTCTTT
- | TRBJ2-7 | - | TRBV2 | CASSWAGAYEQYF | TGTGCCAGCAGTTGGGCAGGGGCCTACGAGCAGTACTTC
- | TRBJ1-2 | - | TRBV18 | CASSPPGSPEGGYTF | TGTGCCAGCTCACCTCCCGGTAGTCCCGAGGGTGGCTACACCTTC
once | TRBJ2-1 | - | TRBV2 | CASSEDVGGNEQFF | TGTGCCAGCAGTGAGGACGTTGGCGGCAATGAGCAGTTCTTC
- | TRBJ1-5 | - | TRBV19 | CASSIDAPGGPNQPQHF | TGTGCCAGTAGTATAGATGCCCCTGGGGGACCCAATCAGCCCCAGCATTTT
- | TRBJ2-7 | TRBD1 | TRBV15 | CATSRGNSGTGAQQYF | TGTGCCACCAGCAGGGGAAACAGTGGGACAGGGGCCCAGCAGTACTTC
- | TRBJ1-1 | - | TRBV9 | CASSGKGGTEAFF | TGTGCCAGCAGCGGCAAGGGAGGGACTGAAGCTTTCTTT
- | TRBJ2-4 | TRBD1 | TRBV27 | CASSSPGTVAKNIQYF | TGTGCCAGCAGTTCGCCGGGGACAGTAGCCAAAAACATTCAGTACTTC
- | TRBJ1-5 | - | TRBV7-6 | CASSPVSQQPQHF | TGTGCCAGCAGCCCCGTTTCCCAGCAGCCCCAGCATTTT
- | TRBJ2-5 | TRBD1 | TRBV10-3 | CAISESGTGHETQYF | TGTGCCATCAGTGAGTCTGGGACAGGGCATGAGACCCAGTACTTC
once | TRBJ1-6 | - | TRBV29-1 | CSVEDGGRDGFRTLHF | TGCAGCGTTGAAGATGGGGGGCGCGATGGCTTCCGCACCCTCCACTTT
many | TRBJ2-7 | - | TRBV14 | CASSQDQLDLRWQYF | TGTGCCAGCAGCCAAGATCAACTAGACCTACGTTGGCAGTACTTC
- | TRBJ1-6 | TRBD1 | TRBV7-9 | CASSRDRERNSPLHF | TGTGCCAGCAGCCGTGACAGGGAACGAAATTCACCCCTCCACTTT